The 14 T cell receptor beta chains below were found in one sample sequenced in a study of TIL therapy for anti-PD-1-resistant metastatic lung cancer. The immunoSEQ assay was v3. Some clones are missing from TCRdb's copy, which holds only in-frame ones; the method was immunoSEQ multiplex PCR. The sample has some 7,000 clones, 62% seen once. Described time point: pre-treatment sample, taken before nivolumab and TIL therapy. Pleural nodules or supraclavicular lymph nodes made up most of the excised metastases sampled. The specimen comprised tumor tissue, sampled at baseline. These receptors came from a person between 25 and 80 years old with non-small cell lung cancer.

V usage is TRBV13 and J usage is TRBJ1-2; D not certain. Per the germline V gene, CDR1 is PRHDT and CDR2 is FYEKMQ (reference sequence). CDR3 length: 12 residues. Trimming pared 1 base from V and 6 bases from J, leaving 6 bases between. This CDR3 reads CASSLAADGYTF. The DNA of the CDR3 is TGTGCCAGCAGCTTAGCAGCGGATGGCTACACCTTC.

The genes are TRBV6-5 and TRBJ1-1; D call uncertain. The ends were cut back, 7 bases at V and 4 bases at J, with 7 bases in the middle. Per germline, CDR1 MNHEY and CDR2 SVGAGI. There are 11 residues in the CDR3. The CDR3 nucleotides read TGTGCCAGCACCTCGGCCACTGAAGCTTTCTTT. Residues: CASTSATEAFF.

V usage is TRBV7-9 and J usage is TRBJ2-7, with D tentatively TRBD1 (6 bases). The CDR3 consists of 14 residues. V was cut by 5 bases and J by 2 bases, with 13 bases left in between. Germline V gives CDR1 SEHNR, CDR2 FQNEAQ (reference sequence). CDR3 sequence: CASSKAGAPYEQYF. The CDR3 DNA sequence: TGTGCCAGCAGCAAGGCAGGGGCCCCCTACGAGCAGTACTTC.

This clone appeared a few times. The chain has TRBV7-2 and TRBJ1-5; maybe TRBD1 (5 bases). The germline V gene has CDR1 SGHTA and CDR2 FQGNSA. Trimming left V 4 bases short and J 2 bases short, with 9 bases between. The CDR3 has 14 amino acids. CDR3 sequence: CASSWRGGNQPQHF. The CDR3 DNA sequence: TGTGCCAGCAGCTGGAGGGGCGGCAATCAGCCCCAGCATTTT.

This clone came up a few times. The chain recombines TRBV4-3 with TRBJ2-1; weak D call: TRBD2 (6 bases). The CDR3 has 16 amino acids. V was clipped by 4 bases and J by 6 bases, with 19 bases between them. The germline V gene encodes CDR1 LGHNA and CDR2 YSLEER. The CDR3 region has the DNA TGCGCCAGCAGCCCCATCACGGGACTCGGTTTCAATGAGCAGTTCTTC. Its translation: CASSPITGLGFNEQFF.

The sample holds a few counts of this clone. The chain carries TRBV3-1 (or the pseudogene TRBV3-2) and TRBJ1-1; D call uncertain. The V end was cut by 1 base, the J end by 5 bases, with 17 bases between. Germline V gene lookup returns CDR1 LGHDT and CDR2 YNNKEL (reference sequence). The length of the CDR3 is 16 residues. CDR3 amino acids: CASSQAWTFGETEAFF. The CDR3 bases are TGTGCCAGCAGCCAAGCATGGACCTTCGGCGAGACTGAAGCTTTCTTT.

The J gene is TRBJ2-6, the V gene TRBV30, with unresolved D. Germline V gene data show CDR1 as GTSNPN and CDR2 as SVGIG (reference sequence). The CDR3 covers 16 residues. V was trimmed by 0 bases and J by 0 bases, leaving 9 bases between them. CDR3 in amino acids: CAWSVRPGSGANVLTF. CDR3 in DNA: TGTGCCTGGAGTGTACGGCCGGGCTCTGGGGCCAACGTCCTGACTTTC. The variable domain in full, completed from reference TRBV30 and TRBJ2-6, reads SQTIHQWPATLVQPVGSPLSLECTVEGTSNPNLYWYRQAAGRGLQLLFYSVGIGQISSEVPQNLSASRPQDRQFILSSKKLLLSDSGFYLCAWSVRPGSGANVLTFGAGSRLTVL.

The chain has TRBV29-1 and TRBJ2-1; 7 bases match TRBD2. The CDR3 loop spans 14 amino acids. Germline values: CDR1 SQVTM, CDR2 ANQGSEA. The ends lost 4 bases at V and 6 bases at J; junction bases unmatched: 9. CDR3 region: CSVARAGNINEQFF. CDR3 sequence (DNA): TGCAGCGTTGCGAGAGCGGGAAATATCAATGAGCAGTTCTTC.

V gene TRBV19 combines with J gene TRBJ2-4, with D possibly TRBD2 on 6 matching bases. Germline assignment: CDR1 LNHDA and CDR2 SQIVND (reference sequence). The CDR3 contains 15 residues. Trimming took off 1 base at V and 4 bases at J, with 11 bases between the two ends. CDR3 in DNA: TGTGCCAGTAGTATAGTTTCCGGGGGTAAAAACATTCAGTACTTC. It translates to CASSIVSGGKNIQYF.

This clone qualifies as large. The J gene is TRBJ1-6, the V gene TRBV30, with TRBD1 matching over 7 bases. This CDR3 has 15 amino acids. V lost 4 bases and J lost 7; bases outside the gene matches: 10. Per the germline V gene, CDR1 is GTSNPN and CDR2 is SVGIG (reference sequence). The CDR3 DNA follows: TGTGCCTGGACCCTGACAGGGAGATTGAATTCACCCCTCCACTTT. It encodes CAWTLTGRLNSPLHF.

The chain's CDR3 is CASTIKGGDGYTF. The CDR3 bases are TGTGCCAGCACTATTAAGGGCGGGGATGGCTACACCTTC. The chain carries TRBV6-5 and TRBJ1-2; D remains ambiguous. The V gene lost 7 bases and the J gene lost 6 bases, with 15 bases spanning the gap. Germline values: CDR1 MNHEY, CDR2 SVGAGI. This CDR3 spans 13 amino acids.

Here the CDR3 DNA reads TGTGCCACCGAAAGGGGACTAGCGGAAGAGACCCAGTACTTC. Its protein product is CATERGLAEETQYF. The chain has TRBV15 and TRBJ2-5; 11 bases fit TRBD2. V shed 8 bases, J shed 3 bases, and the junction held 5 bases outside the gene matches. The CDR3 spans 14 residues. Germline V gene lookup returns CDR1 LNHNV and CDR2 YYDKDF (reference sequence).

The J gene is TRBJ2-3, the V gene TRBV18; the D gene is possibly TRBD2 (6 bases). V was cut by 1 base and J by 0 bases, with 20 bases left in between. Germline CDR1 reads KGHSH; CDR2 reads LQKENI. The CDR3 extends over 19 amino acids. The CDR3 here is CASSPRETSWGSSTDTQYF. The DNA for the CDR3 is TGTGCCAGCTCACCACGTGAGACTAGTTGGGGTTCTAGCACAGATACGCAGTATTTT.

The CDR3 nucleotides are TGTGCCAGCAGCAAGATCCGCGTCAGGGTTTCCTCCTACAATGAGCAGTTCTTC. Its protein is CASSKIRVRVSSYNEQFF. The chain links TRBV21-1 to TRBJ2-1; the D call TRBD1 from the table was never checked on the DNA. TRBV21-1 is an annotated pseudogene. This CDR3 has 18 residues.